This entry lists 15 T cell receptor beta chains sequenced from one sample in a study of identical twins. MiXCR, run by TCRdb on the 5' RACE reads, gives a single entry per CDR3 protein. Of about 150,000 distinct CDR3 sequences in the sample, approximately 4% were seen once. The sample taken for sequencing was memory T cells sorted from blood. These receptors originate from a man younger than 35 in good health.

The genes are TRBV6-2 or TRBV6-3 and TRBJ2-6, with D possibly being TRBD1 (6 bases). The CDR3 spans 19 residues. Germline V gives CDR1 MNHEY, CDR2 SVGEGT. V was shortened by 2 bases and J by 0 bases, with 17 bases between the two germline ends. CDR3 sequence reads: CASSYAQGQGVSGANVLTF. CDR3 DNA sequence: TGTGCCAGCAGTTACGCCCAGGGGCAGGGTGTCTCTGGGGCCAACGTCCTGACTTTC.

This clonotype was counted many times. The CDR3 DNA follows: TGTGCCAGCAGCCAAACTAGCGGGAGGGCCTCGAGCACCGGGGAGCTGTTTTTT. Translation gives CASSQTSGRASSTGELFF. This rearrangement joins TRBV11-1 to TRBJ2-2, with 13 bases identical to TRBD2. After removal of 5 bases from V and 4 bases from J, the junction contained 10 bases not matched to a gene. The CDR3 length is 18 residues. Germline CDR1 SGHAT, CDR2 FQDESV (reference sequence).

This clonotype was recorded at least ten times. The chain employs TRBV5-1 and TRBJ2-7, with 12 bases fitting TRBD2. The CDR3 contains 15 residues. Germline trimming cut 2 bases from V and 7 bases from J; bases unmatched to any gene: 7. In germline, CDR1 is SGHRS, CDR2 YFSETQ. The CDR3 protein is CASSFGTSGGWEQYF. The CDR3 region has the DNA TGCGCCAGCAGCTTCGGAACTAGCGGGGGGTGGGAGCAGTACTTC.

This clonotype was detected ten times or more. The chain employs TRBV12-3 or TRBV12-4 and TRBJ2-1, with 9 bases aligning to TRBD2. Losses at the gene ends were 6 bases for V and 5 bases for J; bases not matched to a gene: 2. The CDR3 totals 13 residues. The CDR3 reads CASRTSGHNEQFF. The CDR3 nucleotides are TGTGCCAGCAGGACTAGCGGCCACAATGAGCAGTTCTTC.

This clonotype was detected many times. In DNA form, the CDR3 reads TGTGCCAGCTCCCCCGCGGGGACAGGGGATGAAAAACTGTTTTTT. This codes for CASSPAGTGDEKLFF. The chain carries TRBV28 and TRBJ1-4, with 10 bases aligning to TRBD1. Germline V gene sequence: CDR1 MDHEN, CDR2 SYDVKM. V trimming: 8 bases; J trimming: 6 bases; junction bases outside the gene matches: 9. There are 15 residues in the CDR3.

This clonotype was seen at least ten times. The chain carries TRBV6-5 and TRBJ1-2; unclear D gene. V gave up 2 bases and J gave up 0 bases, with 4 bases separating them. This CDR3 has 13 amino acids. The germline gives CDR1 MNHEY, CDR2 SVGAGI. In nucleotides, the CDR3 is TGTGCCAGCAGTTACGGGACTAACTATGGCTACACCTTC. It specifies CASSYGTNYGYTF.

This clonotype was counted ten times or more. CDR3 loop: CASRGMSSYNEQFF. The CDR3, as DNA: TGTGCCAGCAGAGGGATGAGCTCCTACAATGAGCAGTTCTTC. The V call is TRBV27, the J call TRBJ2-1; D call uncertain. V was clipped by 6 bases and J by 0 bases, with 9 bases between them. This CDR3 comprises 14 residues. Germline lookup yields CDR1 MNHEY and CDR2 SMNVEV (reference sequence).

This clonotype was observed at least ten times. The rearrangement joins TRBV5-1 to TRBJ2-1; a possible D gene is TRBD2 (5 bases). The CDR3 spans 12 residues. Deletions cut 4 bases from V and 7 bases from J, with 9 bases between. The germline V gene encodes CDR1 SGHRS and CDR2 YFSETQ. DNA for the CDR3: TGCGCCAGCAGCAGCCGGGGAAATGAGCAGTTCTTC. It translates to CASSSRGNEQFF.

The genes are TRBV4-2 and TRBJ2-1, with 7 bases identical to TRBD2. There are 18 residues in the CDR3. The V gene end was trimmed by 1 base and the J gene end by 10 bases; junction bases not matched to a gene: 19. Germline V lookup: CDR1 LGHNA, CDR2 YNFKEQ. Here the CDR3 reads CASSQGFLWGLNRTEQFF. CDR3 in DNA: TGTGCCAGCAGCCAAGGCTTTCTGTGGGGACTAAACCGGACCGAGCAGTTCTTC.

This clonotype was detected many times. The V and J genes are TRBV20-1 and TRBJ1-1; D uncertain. Germline CDR1 reads DFQATT; CDR2 reads SNEGSKA (reference sequence). Trimming left V 5 bases short and J 1 base short, with 5 bases between. The CDR3 spans 11 residues. CDR3 region: CSAWRNTEAFF. The CDR3 nucleotides are TGCAGTGCTTGGAGGAACACTGAAGCTTTCTTT.

This clonotype was counted at least ten times. The gene calls are TRBV4-2 and TRBJ1-2; the match to TRBD1 covers 8 bases. CDR1 is LGHNA, CDR2 YNFKEQ, per germline. The V gene end was trimmed by 5 bases and the J gene end by 5 bases; junction bases not matched to a gene: 13. The CDR3 is 16 residues long. The CDR3 sequence: CASSTGQGQGGYGYTF. For the CDR3, the DNA is TGTGCCAGCAGCACTGGCCAAGGACAGGGCGGTTATGGCTACACCTTC.

This clonotype has ten or more counts. The rearrangement joins TRBV7-2 to TRBJ2-5, with 7 bases identical to TRBD1. The CDR3 has 14 residues. Germline-derived CDR1 and CDR2 are SGHTA and FQGNSA. The V gene end was trimmed by 5 bases and the J gene end by 1 base; junction bases not matched to a gene: 4. CDR3 sequence (DNA): TGTGCCAGCAGCCGAGGGACAGCCCAAGAGACCCAGTACTTC. Translating gives CASSRGTAQETQYF.

Many counts were recorded for this clonotype. The rearrangement uses TRBV18 and TRBJ2-1; D call uncertain. This CDR3 is 14 amino acids long. Trimming cost V 3 bases and J 0 bases, with 6 bases left between them. Germline CDR1 is KGHSH and CDR2 is LQKENI. DNA of the CDR3: TGTGCCAGCTCACCCCTCGGCTCCTACAATGAGCAGTTCTTC. Translated: CASSPLGSYNEQFF.

V is TRBV24-1 and J is TRBJ2-1; D not certain. Trimming cost V 8 bases and J 6 bases, with 10 bases left between them. CDR3 length: 12 amino acids. Germline values: CDR1 KGHDR, CDR2 SFDVKD. CDR3 bases: TGTGCCACCACGTGGGGAACCAATGAGCAGTTCTTC. Its protein is CATTWGTNEQFF.

This clonotype was seen ten or more times. CDR3 region: CSVGGSANQPQHF. The CDR3 DNA follows: TGCAGCGTTGGTGGTAGTGCCAATCAGCCCCAGCATTTT. V is TRBV29-1 and J is TRBJ1-5, with D unclear. The CDR3 has 13 amino acids. Deletions cut 4 bases from V and 3 bases from J, with 10 bases between. Germline-derived CDR1 and CDR2 are SQVTM and ANQGSEA. Looking up the rest from reference TRBV29-1 and TRBJ1-5 gives the full variable domain: SAVISQKPSRDICQRGTSLTIQCQVDSQVTMMFWYRQQPGQSLTLIATANQGSEATYESGFVIDKFPISRPNLTFSTLTVSNMSPEDSSIYLCSVGGSANQPQHFGDGTRLSIL.